This TCR beta chain stems from a study of cytomegalovirus exposure and HLA in healthy donors. Findings and limits, study-wide: When analyzed later, a missense DCLRE1C variant was found to be linked to TCR beta V- and J-gene trimming. In vitro checks showed that three CMV-associated chains really do target CMV antigens.

Primers: 60 Vbeta forward and 13 Jbeta reverse. Original data processing: Among the unique TCR beta chains that a later analysis counted, 75 million to 85 million in all, about 11 million were shared. The repertoire was sequenced with immunoSEQ multiplex PCR; TCRdb's copy has only in-frame clones and lacks some. V, J and clone size are those of that table, while D and trimming were read from the DNA. The data hold some 180,000 clones, with 78% observed a single time. Trimming removed 5 bases from V and 5 bases from J; junction bases left unmatched: 11. The CDR3 sequence is 16 residues long. Germline assignment: CDR1 SGHNT and CDR2 YYREEE (reference sequence). About this clone: Its antigen is unknown.

This clonotype originated in a female donor in good health and CMV-seronegative. The chain joins TRBV5-4 to TRBJ2-2; 8 nucleotides match TRBD2. Sequencing was carried out using PBMCs. The CDR3 here is CASRRGAGEGTGELFF. In DNA form, the CDR3 reads TGTGCCAGCAGGAGAGGAGCGGGAGAAGGGACCGGGGAGCTGTTTTTT.